This T cell receptor beta chain was captured by sequencing in a study of blood T cell repertoires in COVID-19. For the study at large: The analysed material was cDNA or gDNA that came from T cells, B-cell-depleted T cells, or PBMCs.

CDR3 length equals 14 residues. Trimming left V 2 bases short and J 0 bases short, with 7 bases between. In germline, CDR1 is MDHEN, CDR2 SYDVKM. The repertoire was sequenced with immunoSEQ multiplex PCR; TCRdb's copy has only in-frame clones and lacks some. This table has 15,000 to 18,000 clones, around four fifths appearing once. This clonotype originated in a man older than 75 with active or convalescent COVID-19. Sequenced sample: peripheral blood. The chain carries TRBV28 and TRBJ1-2, with no clear D. The CDR3 region has the DNA TGTGCCAGCAGTTTAGACAATTCTAACTATGGCTACACCTTC. Its translation: CASSLDNSNYGYTF.